This T cell receptor (beta chain) was documented in a study of blood T cell repertoires in COVID-19. For this clone: The sample contains more than one DNA sequence encoding this CDR3.

Losses at the gene ends were 6 bases for V and 6 bases for J; bases not matched to a gene: 9. Germline V gives CDR1 LNHDA, CDR2 SQIVND (reference sequence). The CDR3 loop spans 16 amino acids. Authors' processing steps: Reference gene primer amplification in the assay estimated nucleated cell counts. TCRdb's table, derived via immunoSEQ multiplex PCR, lists solely in-frame clones and lacks some. V and J calls and clone size are copied from that table; D and trimming were computed from the DNA. This table has fewer than 50,000 clones, about 86% appearing once. This sequence was found in an elderly woman with active or convalescent COVID-19. The chain is built from TRBV19 and TRBJ2-1; 12 bases map to TRBD2. The sample comprised peripheral blood. CDR3 nucleotide sequence: TGTGCCAGTAGCCCGCCGGGACTAGCGGGTTCCAATGAGCAGTTCTTC. This encodes CASSPPGLAGSNEQFF. The whole variable domain, remainder taken from reference TRBV19 and TRBJ2-1, is DGGITQSPKYLFRKEGQNVTLSCEQNLNHDAMYWYRQDPGQGLRLIYYSQIVNDFQKGDIAEGYSVSREKKESFPLTVTSAQKNPTAFYLCASSPPGLAGSNEQFFGPGTRLTVL.